Listed below are T cell receptor beta chains from one sample, sequenced in a study of blood T cell repertoires in COVID-19. TCRdb's copy holds only in-frame clones and misses some; the assay was immunoSEQ multiplex PCR. The sample includes under 300,000 clones, approximately 90% seen only once; the top ten take roughly 15%. The sequenced sample consisted of PBMCs or T cells enriched from blood (not recorded which). The source is a man younger than 35 who had recovered from COVID-19. The CDR3 runs from the conserved cysteine through the conserved F or W. The order of the fields is J gene, V gene, CDR3 protein.

TRBJ2-7 TRBV6-2/TRBV6-3 CASSYGASGAYEQYF
TRBJ1-2 TRBV12-3/TRBV12-4 CASSRTANYGYTF
TRBJ1-5 TRBV6-1 CASSEALHQGAKPQHF
TRBJ1-2 TRBV6-5 CASRYGGGYTF
TRBJ2-7 TRBV2 CASSRGAESYEQYF
TRBJ1-1 TRBV9 CASSPSGQEDTEAFF
TRBJ2-7 TRBV2 CASSVDYEQYF
TRBJ2-3 TRBV27 CATSNRGTDTQYF
TRBJ2-1 TRBV5-1 CASSLGDRDNEQFF
TRBJ2-3 TRBV4-1 CASSYRGDTQYF
TRBJ1-5 TRBV6-5 CASRGGGLNQPQHF
TRBJ2-7 TRBV7-8 CASSQRTSGSYEQYF
TRBJ2-5 TRBV10-3 CAISVGTGETQYF
TRBJ1-5 TRBV4-1 CASSEIGTGTQPQHF
TRBJ1-2 TRBV18 CASSLTGGLVYGYTF
TRBJ2-5 TRBV7-8 CASSRASGGPEETQYF
TRBJ1-1 TRBV30 CAWRDRNTEAFF
TRBJ1-2 TRBV19 CASGVPGYTF
TRBJ1-1 TRBV5-1 CASSLDGTALNTEAFF
TRBJ2-1 TRBV7-8 CASSLSRLAGDGYNEQFF
TRBJ2-3 TRBV15 CATSRDGQGAADTQYF
TRBJ2-7 TRBV2 CASSGTGYEQYF
TRBJ2-7 TRBV5-1 CASSSGTGGGYEQYF
TRBJ2-7 TRBV27 CASSFGPFYEQYF
TRBJ1-1 TRBV12-3/TRBV12-4 CASRRTANTEAFF
TRBJ2-7 TRBV11-2 CASSLEQGMYEQYF
TRBJ2-7 TRBV6-5 CASSNVRTGIYEQYF
TRBJ2-2 TRBV5-6 CASSRRDRGTGELFF
TRBJ1-2 TRBV11-2 CASSQTTDFYGYTF
TRBJ1-6 TRBV30 CAWTRDRVNSPLHF
TRBJ2-5 TRBV2 CASSETPYQETQYF
TRBJ2-1 TRBV7-2 CASSLTGVAGGKQFF
TRBJ1-6 TRBV30 CAWSVPGYNSPLHF
TRBJ1-1 TRBV4-1 CASSPREVSTEAFF
TRBJ2-7 TRBV28 CASSSLAGGVSEQYF
TRBJ1-5 TRBV6-5 CASSQLVRPNQPQHF
TRBJ2-7 TRBV5-6 CASSLRSGGALSGYF
TRBJ2-1 TRBV7-9 CASSFVLEQFF
TRBJ2-7 TRBV5-6 CASSQGLAGHEQYF
TRBJ2-1 TRBV3-1/TRBV3-2 CASSQVSRGYNEQFF
TRBJ2-3 TRBV27 CASSLGRASDTQYF
TRBJ2-1 TRBV12-3/TRBV12-4 CASSPQGYNEQFF
TRBJ2-2 TRBV9 CASSPRDRVSAGELFF
TRBJ2-7 TRBV5-1 CASSLGTGTGYEQYF
TRBJ1-6 TRBV28 CASTQLVLSPLHF
TRBJ2-7 TRBV11-2 CASSPDRVTSYEQYF